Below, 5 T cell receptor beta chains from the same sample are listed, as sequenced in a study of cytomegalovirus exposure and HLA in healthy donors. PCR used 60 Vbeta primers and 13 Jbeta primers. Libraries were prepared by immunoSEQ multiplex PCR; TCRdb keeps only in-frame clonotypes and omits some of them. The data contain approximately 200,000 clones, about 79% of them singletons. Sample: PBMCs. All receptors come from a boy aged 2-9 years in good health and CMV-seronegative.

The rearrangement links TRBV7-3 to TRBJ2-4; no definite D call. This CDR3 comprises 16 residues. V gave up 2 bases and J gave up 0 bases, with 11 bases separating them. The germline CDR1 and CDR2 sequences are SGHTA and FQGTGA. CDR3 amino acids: CASSLLYRLAKNIQYF. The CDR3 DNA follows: TGTGCCAGCAGCTTACTTTACAGATTAGCCAAAAACATTCAGTACTTC.

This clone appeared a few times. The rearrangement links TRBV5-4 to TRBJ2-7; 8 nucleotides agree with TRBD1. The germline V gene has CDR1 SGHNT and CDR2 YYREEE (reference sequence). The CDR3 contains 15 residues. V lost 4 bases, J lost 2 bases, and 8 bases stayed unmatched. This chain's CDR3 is CASSPVGTGTYEQYF. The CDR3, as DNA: TGTGCCAGCAGCCCGGTCGGGACAGGAACCTACGAGCAGTACTTC.

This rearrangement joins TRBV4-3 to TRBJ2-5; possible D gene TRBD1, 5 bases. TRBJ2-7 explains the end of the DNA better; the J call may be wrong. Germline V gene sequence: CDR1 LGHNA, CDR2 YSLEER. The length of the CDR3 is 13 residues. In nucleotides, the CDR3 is TGCGCCAGCAGCCAAGATGGGGCTAACGAGCAGTACTTC. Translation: CASSQDGANEQYF.

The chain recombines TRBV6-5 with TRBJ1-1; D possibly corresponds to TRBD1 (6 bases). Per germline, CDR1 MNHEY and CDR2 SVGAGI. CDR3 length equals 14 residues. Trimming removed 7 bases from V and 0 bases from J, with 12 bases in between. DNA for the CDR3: TGTGCCAGCACCGACAGGTCCATGAACACTGAAGCTTTCTTT. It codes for CASTDRSMNTEAFF.

CDR3 bases: TGTGCCAGCAGCTTACGACAGGGGACTAGCACAGATACGCAGTATTTT. This encodes CASSLRQGTSTDTQYF. This chain joins TRBV7-2 and TRBJ2-3, with 8 bases identical to TRBD1. V dropped 2 bases and J dropped 0; count of bases not matched to a gene: 4. Looked up from germline, CDR1 is SGHTA and CDR2 is FQGNSA. The CDR3 is 16 amino acids.